Presented here are 16 T cell receptor beta chains from one specimen sequenced in a study of CD8 T cells in Susac syndrome. RNA was extracted with the RNeasy kit, and a quantity of roughly 0.5 to 1 ug was reverse transcribed using random hexamers. Each CDR3 protein is one row after TCRdb ran MiXCR on the immunoSEQ multiplex PCR reads. The sample lists around 300,000 distinct CDR3 sequences, roughly 90% occurring once. Sequenced: CD8+ T cells from PBMCs. These receptors all come from a human donor with multiple sclerosis.

The rearrangement joins TRBV7-2 to TRBJ2-5; no firm D call. Germline assignment: CDR1 SGHTA and CDR2 FQGNSA. This CDR3 contains 15 residues. Trimming left V 1 base short and J 7 bases short, with 16 bases between. CDR3 coding DNA: TGTGCCAGCAGCTTAGGATTCGAGGTGGTTAGGACCCAGTACTTC. It yields the protein CASSLGFEVVRTQYF. The full variable domain, its missing parts supplied by reference TRBV7-2 and TRBJ2-5, is GAGVSQSPSNKVTEKGKDVELRCDPISGHTALYWYRQSLGQGLEFLIYFQGNSAPDKSGLPSDRFSAERTGGSVSTLTIQRTQQEDSAVYLCASSLGFEVVRTQYFGPGTRLLVL.

This chain uses TRBV15 with TRBJ2-5; D may correspond to TRBD1 or TRBD2 (6 bases each). The CDR3 loop spans 16 amino acids. Looked up from germline, CDR1 is LNHNV and CDR2 is YYDKDF (reference sequence). With 0 bases removed from V and 5 bases from J, the gap between germline ends came to 16 bases. CDR3 protein: CATSRDPGGPGETQYF. The CDR3 DNA reads as TGTGCCACCAGCAGAGATCCCGGGGGCCCAGGGGAGACCCAGTACTTC.

The V gene is TRBV7-6, the J gene TRBJ2-4; possible D gene TRBD1, 5 bases. V was trimmed by 4 bases and J by 9 bases, leaving 13 bases between them. Germline loops: CDR1 SGHVS, CDR2 FNYEAQ. This CDR3 is built from 13 residues. CDR3 amino acids: CASSSGQEPIQYF. For the CDR3, the DNA is TGTGCCAGCAGCTCAGGACAAGAGCCCATTCAGTACTTC.

This clonotype appeared once. V gene TRBV7-8 combines with J gene TRBJ2-5, with 9 nucleotides matching TRBD2. Germline V CDR1 and CDR2: SGHVS, FQNEAQ. V was clipped by 1 base and J by 5 bases; unmatched bases: 5. The CDR3 runs 15 residues. The CDR3 DNA is TGTGCCAGCAGCTTAGTTAGCGGGAGTATGGAGACCCAGTACTTC. It is translated as CASSLVSGSMETQYF.

This clonotype was recorded at least ten times. This rearrangement joins TRBV6-1 to TRBJ1-5; no clear D. The CDR3 is 15 amino acids. Per the germline V gene, CDR1 is MNHNS and CDR2 is SASEGT. The V and J ends lost 3 bases and 2 bases respectively, with 11 bases between them. The chain's CDR3 is CASSDSPVGNQPQHF. The CDR3 DNA follows: TGTGCCAGCAGTGACTCCCCAGTGGGCAATCAGCCCCAGCATTTT.

The chain recombines TRBV6-1 with TRBJ1-2; 9 bases match TRBD1. The ends lost 1 base at V and 3 bases at J; junction bases unmatched: 6. CDR1 and CDR2 from the germline V gene are MNHNS and SASEGT. The CDR3 is 16 amino acids. CDR3 in amino acids: CASSEDGTGSHYGYTF. DNA of the CDR3: TGTGCCAGCAGTGAAGATGGGACAGGGAGTCACTATGGCTACACCTTC.

The V call is TRBV3-1, the J call TRBJ2-1, with TRBD2 identical over 11 bases. Losses at the gene ends were 4 bases for V and 7 bases for J; bases not matched to a gene: 6. CDR1 LGHDT and CDR2 YNNKEL come from the germline V gene (reference sequence). The CDR3 spans 15 residues. CDR3 loop: CASSLIAGGTNEQFF. The CDR3 nucleotides are TGTGCCAGCAGCCTCATAGCGGGGGGGACGAATGAGCAGTTCTTC.

This chain links TRBV6-5 with TRBJ2-3, with 9 bases identical to TRBD2. Germline CDR1 reads MNHEY; CDR2 reads SVGAGI. The CDR3 is 20 amino acids. Trimming cost V 0 bases and J 0 bases; bases outside gene matches: 13. Written as DNA, the CDR3 is TGTGCCAGCAGTTACTCCTCATTAGGAGCGGGGGGCGGGAGCACAGATACGCAGTATTTT. Its protein is CASSYSSLGAGGGSTDTQYF.

The chain is built from TRBV7-9 and TRBJ2-7; D uncertain. The germline gives CDR1 SEHNR, CDR2 FQNEAQ (reference sequence). The CDR3 covers 14 residues. The V end lost 1 base, the J end lost 2 bases, and 9 bases lay between the germline ends. The CDR3 coding sequence is TGTGCCAGCAGCTTAGGTGTGATCCCCTACGAGCAGTACTTC. It specifies CASSLGVIPYEQYF.

In DNA form, the CDR3 reads TGCAGTGCTAGAGAGTTTTTGGGCAGACTAATGAACACTGAAGCTTTCTTT. Protein: CSAREFLGRLMNTEAFF. The rearrangement links TRBV20-1 to TRBJ1-1; D is unclear. This CDR3 is built from 17 residues. The ends were cut back, 0 bases at V and 0 bases at J, with 17 bases in the middle. CDR1 and CDR2 from the germline V gene are DFQATT and SNEGSKA (reference sequence).

This clonotype occurred once. This chain links TRBV5-4 with TRBJ2-1; D unresolved. The CDR3 sequence is 14 residues long. Trimming shortened V by 4 bases and J by 4 bases, and 12 bases separated the two germline ends. Germline V gene sequence: CDR1 SGHNT, CDR2 YYREEE (reference sequence). The CDR3 reads CASSRGSHYNEQFF. The CDR3 DNA is TGTGCCAGCAGCAGAGGTAGTCATTACAATGAGCAGTTCTTC.

The chain carries TRBV29-1 and TRBJ2-7; the D gene could be TRBD1 or TRBD2 (5 bases each). The CDR3 is 14 amino acids. Per germline, CDR1 SQVTM and CDR2 ANQGSEA. The V and J ends lost 0 bases and 6 bases respectively, with 15 bases between them. The chain's CDR3 is CSVEDQGTYSEQYF. CDR3 bases: TGCAGCGTTGAAGATCAAGGGACCTATAGCGAGCAGTACTTC.

J is TRBJ2-7 and V is TRBV28, with D possibly matching TRBD2 (5 bases). CDR1 is MDHEN, CDR2 SYDVKM, per germline. Trimming left V 5 bases short and J 3 bases short, with 14 bases between. The CDR3 spans 14 residues. Written as DNA, the CDR3 is TGTGCCAGCAGTCCCCTACCCCGGGACTACGAGCAGTACTTC. Translation gives CASSPLPRDYEQYF.

The V call is TRBV9, the J call TRBJ2-5; tentative D call: TRBD1 (6 bases). The ends were cut back, 0 bases at V and 5 bases at J, with 17 bases in the middle. There are 16 residues in the CDR3. Per germline, CDR1 SGDLS and CDR2 YYNGEE. The CDR3 bases are TGTGCCAGCAGCGTAGGGACAGTCACATTGGGCGAGACCCAGTACTTC. This encodes CASSVGTVTLGETQYF.

The gene calls are TRBV4-2 and TRBJ2-2; D possibly uses TRBD1 or TRBD2 (5 bases each). Germline V gene sequence: CDR1 LGHNA, CDR2 YNFKEQ. Deletions cut 0 bases from V and 5 bases from J, with 13 bases between. CDR3 size: 16 residues. The CDR3 spells CASSQDWGTGTGELFF. The CDR3 coding sequence is TGTGCCAGCAGCCAAGATTGGGGCACGGGGACCGGGGAGCTGTTTTTT.

The chain carries TRBV20-1 and TRBJ2-7, with 7 positions matching TRBD2. Germline loops: CDR1 DFQATT, CDR2 SNEGSKA (reference sequence). J was trimmed by 3 bases and V by 3 bases; bases with no gene match: 5. This CDR3 contains 13 residues. This chain's CDR3 is CSASYGEGYEQYF. The CDR3 DNA sequence: TGCAGTGCTAGTTACGGGGAGGGCTACGAGCAGTACTTC.